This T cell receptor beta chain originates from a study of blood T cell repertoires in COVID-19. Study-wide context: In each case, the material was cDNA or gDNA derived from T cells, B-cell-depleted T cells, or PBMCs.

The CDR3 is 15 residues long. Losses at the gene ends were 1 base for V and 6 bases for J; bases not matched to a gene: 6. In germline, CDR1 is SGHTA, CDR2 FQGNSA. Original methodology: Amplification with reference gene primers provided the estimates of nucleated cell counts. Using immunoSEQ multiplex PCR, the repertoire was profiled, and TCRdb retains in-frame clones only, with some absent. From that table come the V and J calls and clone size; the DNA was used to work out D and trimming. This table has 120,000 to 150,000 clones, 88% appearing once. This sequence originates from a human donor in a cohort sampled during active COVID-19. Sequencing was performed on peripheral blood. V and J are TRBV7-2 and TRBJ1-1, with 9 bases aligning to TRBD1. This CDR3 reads CASSLGGTGKSEAFF. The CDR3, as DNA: TGTGCCAGCAGCTTAGGTGGGACAGGGAAATCTGAAGCTTTCTTT.